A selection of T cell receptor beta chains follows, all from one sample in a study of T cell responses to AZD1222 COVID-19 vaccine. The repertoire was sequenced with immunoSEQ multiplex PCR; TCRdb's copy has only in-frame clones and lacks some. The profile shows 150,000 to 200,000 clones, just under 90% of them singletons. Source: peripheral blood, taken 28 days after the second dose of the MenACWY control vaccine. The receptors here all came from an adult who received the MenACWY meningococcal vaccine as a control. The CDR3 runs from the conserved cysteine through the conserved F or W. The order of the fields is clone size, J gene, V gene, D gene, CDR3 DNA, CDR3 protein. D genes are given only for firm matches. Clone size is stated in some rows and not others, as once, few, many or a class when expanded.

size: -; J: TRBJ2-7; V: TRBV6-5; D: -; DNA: TGTGCCAGCAGGAACTCCTACGAGCAGTACTTC; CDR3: CASRNSYEQYF
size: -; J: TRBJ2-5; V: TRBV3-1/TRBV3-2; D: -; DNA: TGTGCCAGCAGCCAAGGACCGGAAGAGACCCAGTACTTC; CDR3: CASSQGPEETQYF
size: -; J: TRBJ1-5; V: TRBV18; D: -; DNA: TGTGCCAGCTCAGGACAGAATAGCAATCAGCCCCAGCATTTT; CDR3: CASSGQNSNQPQHF
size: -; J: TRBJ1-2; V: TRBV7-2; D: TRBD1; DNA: TGTGCCAGCAGCTCCGACAGGGGAGGATATGGCTACACCTTC; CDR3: CASSSDRGGYGYTF
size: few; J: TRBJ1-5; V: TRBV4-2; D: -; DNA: TGTGCCAGCAGCTACTCCGGGGCAGGGGTGGTCGGTCAGCCCCAGCATTTT; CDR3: CASSYSGAGVVGQPQHF
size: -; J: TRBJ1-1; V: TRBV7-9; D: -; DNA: TGTGCCAGCAGCTTAGACAGGGCGAACACTGAAGCTTTCTTT; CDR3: CASSLDRANTEAFF
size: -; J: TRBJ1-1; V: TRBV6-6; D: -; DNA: TGTGCCAGCACCCAGGAATTGAACACTGAAGCTTTCTTT; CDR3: CASTQELNTEAFF
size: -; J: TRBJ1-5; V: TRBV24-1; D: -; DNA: TGTGCCACCAGCCGGGACTCCGACCAGCCCCAGCATTTT; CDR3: CATSRDSDQPQHF
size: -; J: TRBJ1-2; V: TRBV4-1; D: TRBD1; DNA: TGCGCCAGCAGCCAGGACAGGGGTAACTATGGCTACACCTTC; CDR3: CASSQDRGNYGYTF
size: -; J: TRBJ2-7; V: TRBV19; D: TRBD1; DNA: TGTGCCAGTAGTGATGGGACAGACTACGAGCAGTACTTC; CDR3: CASSDGTDYEQYF
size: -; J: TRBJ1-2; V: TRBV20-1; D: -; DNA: TGCAGTGCCCCCCAGGGTTTTGGCTACACCTTC; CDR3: CSAPQGFGYTF
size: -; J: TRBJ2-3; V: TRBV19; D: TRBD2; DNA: TGTGCCAGTAGTACTCCGATTAGCGGGAGATTGACAGATACGCAGTATTTT; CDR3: CASSTPISGRLTDTQYF
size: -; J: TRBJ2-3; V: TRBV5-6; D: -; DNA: TGTGCCAGCAGCGCCCGACAATATACGCAGTATTTT; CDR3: CASSARQYTQYF
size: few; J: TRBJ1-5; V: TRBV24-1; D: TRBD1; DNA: TGTGCCACCAGTGATACAGGGGGCTGGCAGCCCCAGCATTTT; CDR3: CATSDTGGWQPQHF
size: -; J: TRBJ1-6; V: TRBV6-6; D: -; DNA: TGTGCCAGCAGTCGGAGACACGAGAGCTCCTATAATTCACCCCTCCACTTT; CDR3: CASSRRHESSYNSPLHF
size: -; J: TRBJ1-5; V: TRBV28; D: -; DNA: TGTGCCAGCAGTCTCGGGGGGGGGTATAGGTACAGGGTAGGTAGTCAGCCCCAGCATTTT; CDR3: CASSLGGGYRYRVGSQPQHF
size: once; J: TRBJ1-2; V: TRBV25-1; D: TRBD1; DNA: TGTGCCAGCAGTGCCCCTCCGGGACAGAGGGCTTATGGCTACACCTTC; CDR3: CASSAPPGQRAYGYTF
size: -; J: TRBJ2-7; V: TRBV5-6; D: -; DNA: TGTGCCAGCAGCTTGATTCAGGGACCCGAGCAGTACTTC; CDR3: CASSLIQGPEQYF
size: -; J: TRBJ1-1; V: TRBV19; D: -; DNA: TGTGCCAGTAGTCTAACAGGGAAAGCTTTCTTT; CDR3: CASSLTGKAFF
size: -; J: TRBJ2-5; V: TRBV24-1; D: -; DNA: TGTGCCACCAAAGTAGAGCCGGAGACCCAGTACTTC; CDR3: CATKVEPETQYF
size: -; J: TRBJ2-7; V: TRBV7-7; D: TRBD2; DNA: TGTGCCAGCAGTCATCCAAGTCTAGCGGGAGGGTTCTACGAGCAGTACTTC; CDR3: CASSHPSLAGGFYEQYF
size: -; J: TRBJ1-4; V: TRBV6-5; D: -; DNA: TGTGCCAGCAGGGATGGGACGGTGTCTAATGAAAAACTGTTTTTT; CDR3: CASRDGTVSNEKLFF
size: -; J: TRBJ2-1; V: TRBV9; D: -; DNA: TGTGCCAGCAGCGAGCCCCTTACCTCAGGGGCTTTGGGGTACAATGAGCAGTTCTTC; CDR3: CASSEPLTSGALGYNEQFF
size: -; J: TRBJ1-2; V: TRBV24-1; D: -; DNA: TGTGCCACCAGTCGAGCTGGGAAGGAGGATGGCTACACCTTC; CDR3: CATSRAGKEDGYTF
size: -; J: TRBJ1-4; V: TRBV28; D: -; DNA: TGTGCCAGCAGTTTACCCTGGACCCAGGGACGAGAAAAACTGTTTTTT; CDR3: CASSLPWTQGREKLFF
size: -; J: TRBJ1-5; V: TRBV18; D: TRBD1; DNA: TGTGCCAGCTCACCTGGACAGGGACCGGATAGCAATCAGCCCCAGCATTTT; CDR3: CASSPGQGPDSNQPQHF
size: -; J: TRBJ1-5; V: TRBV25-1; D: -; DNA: TGTGCCAGCAGTTGGGATAGCAATCAGCCCCAGCATTTT; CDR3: CASSWDSNQPQHF
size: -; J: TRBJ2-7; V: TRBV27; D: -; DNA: TGTGCCAGCAGTTTGGTGGGATATTTAACCCTTGGCTACGAGCAGTACTTC; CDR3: CASSLVGYLTLGYEQYF
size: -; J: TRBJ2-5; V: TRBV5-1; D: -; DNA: TGCGCCAGCAGCTTGGCTGGCAGTCAGGTAGAGACCCAGTACTTC; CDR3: CASSLAGSQVETQYF
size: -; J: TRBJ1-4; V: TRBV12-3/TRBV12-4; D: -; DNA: TGTGCCAGCAGCCGGGGGAGTAATGAAAAACTGTTTTTT; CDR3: CASSRGSNEKLFF
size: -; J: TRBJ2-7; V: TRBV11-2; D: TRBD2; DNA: TGTGCCAGCCGAACCGGGGCCGGGACTACCGACTACGAGCAGTACTTC; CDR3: CASRTGAGTTDYEQYF
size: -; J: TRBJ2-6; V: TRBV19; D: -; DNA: TGTGCCAGTAGTTACAGGGAGGCCAACGTCCTGACTTTC; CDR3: CASSYREANVLTF
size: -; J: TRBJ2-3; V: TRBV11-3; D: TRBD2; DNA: TGTGCCAGCAGCTTAGGGGGGACTAGCGGGAGGGCCGAAGATACGCAGTATTTT; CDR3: CASSLGGTSGRAEDTQYF
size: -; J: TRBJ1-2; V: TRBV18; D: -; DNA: TGTGCCAGCTCACCACTCGGGGTACATGGCTACACCTTC; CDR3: CASSPLGVHGYTF
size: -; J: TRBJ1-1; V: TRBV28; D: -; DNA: TGTGCCAGCAGGCTGGCGGGGGTGAACACTGAAGCTTTCTTT; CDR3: CASRLAGVNTEAFF
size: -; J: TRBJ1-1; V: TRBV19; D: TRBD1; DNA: TGTGCCAGTAACGTTCGACAGGGGGCGTCTACTGAAGCTTTCTTT; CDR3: CASNVRQGASTEAFF
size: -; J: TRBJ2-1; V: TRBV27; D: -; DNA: TGTGCCAGCAGTTTAGAGGTCCCGGGACGCAATGAGCAGTTCTTC; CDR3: CASSLEVPGRNEQFF
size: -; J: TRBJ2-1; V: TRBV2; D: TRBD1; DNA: TGTGCCAGCAGACAGGGGACCTACAATGAGCAGTTCTTC; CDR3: CASRQGTYNEQFF
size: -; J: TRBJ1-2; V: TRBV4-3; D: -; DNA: TGCGCCAGCAGCCCAATCGGGGGGTCCTATGGCTACACCTTC; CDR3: CASSPIGGSYGYTF
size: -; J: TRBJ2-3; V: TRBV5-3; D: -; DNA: TGTGCCAGACGCCACGGGGGCCACACAGATACGCAGTATTTT; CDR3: CARRHGGHTDTQYF
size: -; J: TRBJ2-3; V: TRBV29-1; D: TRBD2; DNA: TGCAGCGTTCCTAGCGGCGCCTGGGGTACGCAGTATTTT; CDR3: CSVPSGAWGTQYF
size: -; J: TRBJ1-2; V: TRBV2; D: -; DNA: TGTGCCAGCAGTGAAGGAGGGGGGAACTATGGCTACACCTTC; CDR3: CASSEGGGNYGYTF
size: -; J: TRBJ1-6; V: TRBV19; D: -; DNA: TGTGCCAGTAGTCCCAGGGACAAGAGCTCCTATAATTCACCCCTCCACTTT; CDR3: CASSPRDKSSYNSPLHF
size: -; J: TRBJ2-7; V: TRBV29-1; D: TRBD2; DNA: TGCAGCGTAGATACTAGCGGGAGAACGAGCTCCTACGAGCAGTACTTC; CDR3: CSVDTSGRTSSYEQYF
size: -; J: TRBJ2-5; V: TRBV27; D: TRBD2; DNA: TGTGCCAGCAGTTTATCTAGCGGGAGTAGTGAGACCCAGTACTTC; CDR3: CASSLSSGSSETQYF
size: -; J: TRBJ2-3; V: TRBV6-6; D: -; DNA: TGTGCCAGCAGCCGCGACGGAGATACGCAGTATTTT; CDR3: CASSRDGDTQYF
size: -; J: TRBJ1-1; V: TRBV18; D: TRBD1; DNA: TGTGCCAGCTCACCACCTGGGCAGGGGGCTGGTTGGGGCGCTGAAGCTTTCTTT; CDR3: CASSPPGQGAGWGAEAFF
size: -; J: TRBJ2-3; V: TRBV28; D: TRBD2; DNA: TGTGCCAGCAGTTTATGGACTAGCGGGACTAGCGCAGATACGCAGTATTTT; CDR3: CASSLWTSGTSADTQYF
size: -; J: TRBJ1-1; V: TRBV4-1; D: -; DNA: TGCGCCAGCAGCCAAAGGGAGTTTTCGGGTCTGTCGAACACTGAAGCTTTCTTT; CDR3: CASSQREFSGLSNTEAFF
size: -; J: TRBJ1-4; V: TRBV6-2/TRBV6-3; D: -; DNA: TGTGCCAGCAGTTACAGGCCCCTGGGCGAAAAACTGTTTTTT; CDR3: CASSYRPLGEKLFF
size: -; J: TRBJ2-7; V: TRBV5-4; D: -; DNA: TGTGCCAGCAGCTTGTTAACAGGATCGTACGAGCAGTACTTC; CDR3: CASSLLTGSYEQYF
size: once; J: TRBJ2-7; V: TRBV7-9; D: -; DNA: TGTGCCAGCAGCGTCCCCGGGACGGTCTCCTACGAGCAGTACTTC; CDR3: CASSVPGTVSYEQYF
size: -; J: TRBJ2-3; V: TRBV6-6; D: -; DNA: TGTGCCAGCAGCCGCACAGGGACGGATACGCAGTATTTT; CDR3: CASSRTGTDTQYF
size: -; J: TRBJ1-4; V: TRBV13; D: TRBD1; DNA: TGTGCCAGCAGCCCAATAGACCCGGGACAGGGTAGTGATGAAAAACTGTTTTTT; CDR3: CASSPIDPGQGSDEKLFF
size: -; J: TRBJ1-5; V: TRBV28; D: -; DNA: TGTGCCAGCGTTTCCTTGTGGTACAATCAGCCCCAGCATTTT; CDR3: CASVSLWYNQPQHF
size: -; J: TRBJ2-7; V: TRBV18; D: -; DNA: TGTGCCAGCTCCCGAGGGTGGGAGCAGTACTTC; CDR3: CASSRGWEQYF
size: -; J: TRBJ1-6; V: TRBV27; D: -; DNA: TGTGCCAGCAGTTTCAGGGACCGGAGCTCCTATAATTCACCCCTCCACTTT; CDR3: CASSFRDRSSYNSPLHF